The present T cell receptor (beta chain) was sequenced within a study of molecular identifiers for immune sequencing clone quantification. In the study overall: Replicates partitioned RNA from about 20,000 or 100,000 naive CD8 cells into five parts, sequencing four. General study results and limits: Clones above 20 RNA copies contained over 99% of effector molecules and under 1% of naive molecules.

CDR3 length equals 14 residues. The V and J ends lost 3 bases and 0 bases respectively, with 8 bases between them. TCRdb reprocessed the PCR reads with MiXCR, giving one entry per CDR3 protein. The sample lists about 640,000 distinct CDR3 sequences; less than 20% were seen once. This clonotype has a count of ten or more. The antigen remains unidentified. Naive CD8 libraries used roughly 17,000 to 1,000,000 sorted cells and 10%, 30% or 50% RNA. CD8+CD4-CCR7+CD45RA+ sorting gave the naive CD8 T cells. V is TRBV12-3 or TRBV12-4 and J is TRBJ1-1; tentative D call: TRBD1 (5 bases). The sample comprised naive CD8+ T cells from blood, with Jurkat cell RNA spiked in. Subset defined: FACS-sorted CD8+CD4-CCR7+CD45RA+ naive T cells. The source of this sequence is a human donor in good health. Some libraries in this study had Jurkat cell RNA spiked in. CDR3 bases: TGTGCCAGCAGTTTGGACACCTTGAACACTGAAGCTTTCTTT. It translates to CASSLDTLNTEAFF.